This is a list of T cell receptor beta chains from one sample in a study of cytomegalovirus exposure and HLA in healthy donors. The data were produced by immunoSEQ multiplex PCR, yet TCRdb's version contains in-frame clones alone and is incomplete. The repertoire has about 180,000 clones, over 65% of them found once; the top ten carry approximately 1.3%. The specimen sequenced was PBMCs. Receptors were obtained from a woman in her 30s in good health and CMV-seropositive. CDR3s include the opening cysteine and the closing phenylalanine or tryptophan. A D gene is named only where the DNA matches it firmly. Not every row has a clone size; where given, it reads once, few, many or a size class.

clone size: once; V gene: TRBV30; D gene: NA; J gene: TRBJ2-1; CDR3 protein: CAWSVPGLSNSNEQFF; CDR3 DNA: TGTGCCTGGAGTGTACCGGGTCTTTCCAATAGCAATGAGCAGTTCTTC
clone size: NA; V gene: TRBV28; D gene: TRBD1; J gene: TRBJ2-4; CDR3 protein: CASTVSEQGGIQYF; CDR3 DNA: TGTGCCAGCACGGTCTCAGAACAGGGGGGCATTCAGTACTTC
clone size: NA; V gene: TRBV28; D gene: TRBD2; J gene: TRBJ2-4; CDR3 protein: CASSGLAGLAKNIQYF; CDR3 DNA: TGTGCCAGCAGTGGGCTAGCGGGACTAGCCAAAAACATTCAGTACTTC
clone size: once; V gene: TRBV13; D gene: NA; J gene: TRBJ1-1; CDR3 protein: CASSSAGEGRTEAFF; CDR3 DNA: TGTGCCAGCAGCTCAGCAGGGGAGGGGCGGACTGAAGCTTTCTTT
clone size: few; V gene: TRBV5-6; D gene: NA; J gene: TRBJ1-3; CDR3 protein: CASSLLAFGNTIYF; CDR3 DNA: TGTGCCAGCAGCTTGTTAGCTTTTGGAAACACCATATATTTT
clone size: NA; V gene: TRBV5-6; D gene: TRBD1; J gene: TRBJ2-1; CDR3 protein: CASSRDRGRGTEFF; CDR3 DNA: TGTGCCAGCAGCCGGGACAGGGGACGGGGGACCGAGTTCTTC
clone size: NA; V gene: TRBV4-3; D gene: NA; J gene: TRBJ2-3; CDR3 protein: CASSQARGGYTQYF; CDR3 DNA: TGCGCCAGCAGCCAGGCGAGGGGGGGTTATACGCAGTATTTT
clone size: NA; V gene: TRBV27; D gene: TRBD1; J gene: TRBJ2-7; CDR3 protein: CASRTKGASGYEQYF; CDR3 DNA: TGTGCCAGCAGGACCAAGGGGGCAAGTGGCTACGAGCAGTACTTC
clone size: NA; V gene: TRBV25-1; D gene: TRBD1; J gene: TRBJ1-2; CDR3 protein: CASPPQPTGISYGYTF; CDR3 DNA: TGTGCCAGCCCCCCCCAGCCGACAGGGATCTCCTATGGCTACACCTTC
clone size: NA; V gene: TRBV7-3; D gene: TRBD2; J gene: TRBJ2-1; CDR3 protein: CASSLNPSGTLGEQFF; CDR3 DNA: TGTGCCAGCAGCTTAAACCCTAGCGGGACGCTCGGTGAGCAGTTCTTC
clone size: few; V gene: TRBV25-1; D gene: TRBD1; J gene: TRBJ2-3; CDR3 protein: CASSTPGQGGTDTQYF; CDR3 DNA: TGTGCCAGCAGTACCCCGGGACAGGGGGGGACAGATACGCAGTATTTT
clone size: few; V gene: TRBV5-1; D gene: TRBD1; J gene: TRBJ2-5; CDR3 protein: CASSPGDRGPSLQETQYF; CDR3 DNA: TGCGCCAGCAGCCCGGGAGACAGGGGGCCGTCCCTCCAAGAGACCCAGTACTTC
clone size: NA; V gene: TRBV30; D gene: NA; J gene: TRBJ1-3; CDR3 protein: CAWGQSGSSGNTIYF; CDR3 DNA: TGTGCCTGGGGTCAAAGTGGGAGCTCTGGAAACACCATATATTTT
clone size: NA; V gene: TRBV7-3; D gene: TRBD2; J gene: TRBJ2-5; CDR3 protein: CASPIAGRETQYF; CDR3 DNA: TGTGCCAGTCCTATAGCGGGAAGGGAGACCCAGTACTTC
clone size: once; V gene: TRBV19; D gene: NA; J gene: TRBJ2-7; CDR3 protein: CASSPNRVSEQYF; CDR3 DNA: TGTGCCAGTAGTCCTAACAGGGTTTCCGAGCAGTACTTC
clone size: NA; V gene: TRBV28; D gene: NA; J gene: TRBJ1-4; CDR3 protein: CASRLGQKLFF; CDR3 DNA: TGTGCCAGCAGGTTAGGGCAGAAACTGTTTTTT
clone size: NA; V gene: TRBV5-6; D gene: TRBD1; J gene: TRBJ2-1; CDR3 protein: CASSLAGQGRYNEQFF; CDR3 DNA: TGTGCCAGCAGCTTGGCGGGACAGGGCCGCTACAATGAGCAGTTCTTC
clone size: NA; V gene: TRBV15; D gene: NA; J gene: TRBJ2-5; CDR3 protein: CATSRGGLQETQYF; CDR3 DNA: TGTGCCACCAGCAGAGGTGGCTTACAAGAGACCCAGTACTTC
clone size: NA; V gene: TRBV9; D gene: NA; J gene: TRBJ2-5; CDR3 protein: CASSVGDGSWQETQYF; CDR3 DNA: TGTGCCAGCAGCGTAGGAGACGGGAGTTGGCAAGAGACCCAGTACTTC
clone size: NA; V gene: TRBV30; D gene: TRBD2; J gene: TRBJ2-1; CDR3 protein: CAWSLGLAPFF; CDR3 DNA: TGTGCCTGGAGTCTCGGACTAGCACCGTTCTTC
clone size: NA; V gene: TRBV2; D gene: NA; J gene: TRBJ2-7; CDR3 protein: CASSDTNYEQYF; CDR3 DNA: TGTGCCAGCTCGGACACCAACTACGAGCAGTACTTC
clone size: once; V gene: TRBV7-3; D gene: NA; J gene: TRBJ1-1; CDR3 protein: CASSLTGGGHTEAFF; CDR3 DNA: TGTGCCAGCAGCCTCACGGGCGGGGGCCACACTGAAGCTTTCTTT
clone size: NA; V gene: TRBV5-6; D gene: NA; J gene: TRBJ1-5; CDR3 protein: CASSLGLGEAQHF; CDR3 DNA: TGTGCCAGCAGCTTGGGGCTGGGGGAGGCCCAGCATTTT
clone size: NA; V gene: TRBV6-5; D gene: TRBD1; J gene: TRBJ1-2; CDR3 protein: CASRGTGGDYGYTF; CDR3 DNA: TGTGCCAGCAGGGGGACAGGGGGCGACTATGGCTACACCTTC
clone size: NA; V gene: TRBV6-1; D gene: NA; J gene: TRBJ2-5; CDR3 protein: CASSRNGLVQETQYF; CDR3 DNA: TGTGCCAGCAGTCGAAACGGACTGGTCCAAGAGACCCAGTACTTC
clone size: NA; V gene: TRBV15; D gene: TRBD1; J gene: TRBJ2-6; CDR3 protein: CATSREQGGIWANVLTF; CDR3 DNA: TGTGCCACCAGCAGAGAACAGGGGGGTATCTGGGCCAACGTCCTGACTTTC
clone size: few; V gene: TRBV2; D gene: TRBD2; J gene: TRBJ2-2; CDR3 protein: CAREKSGTSIQIGELFF; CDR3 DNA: TGTGCCCGAGAGAAGAGTGGGACTAGTATCCAGATCGGGGAGCTGTTTTTT
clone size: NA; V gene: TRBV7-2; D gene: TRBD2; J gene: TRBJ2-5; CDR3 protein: CASSLSGGQETQYF; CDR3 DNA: TGTGCCAGCAGCTTGTCGGGAGGCCAAGAGACCCAGTACTTC
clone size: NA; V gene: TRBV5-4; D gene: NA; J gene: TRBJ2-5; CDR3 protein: CASSPRGQETQYF; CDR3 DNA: TGTGCCAGCAGCCCCCGGGGTCAAGAGACCCAGTACTTC
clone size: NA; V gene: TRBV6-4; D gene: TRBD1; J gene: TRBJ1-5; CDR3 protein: CASRGDRGGNQPQHF; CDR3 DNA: TGTGCCAGCAGAGGGGACAGGGGCGGGAATCAGCCCCAGCATTTT
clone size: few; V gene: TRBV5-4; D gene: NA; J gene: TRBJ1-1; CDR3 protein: CASSFRSGGWGGTEAFF; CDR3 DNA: TGTGCCAGCAGCTTCCGCTCCGGGGGGTGGGGAGGCACTGAAGCTTTCTTT
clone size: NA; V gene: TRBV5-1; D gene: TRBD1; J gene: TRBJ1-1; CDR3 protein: CASSPGTVNTEAFF; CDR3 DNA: TGCGCCAGCAGTCCCGGGACAGTCAATACGGAAGCTTTCTTT
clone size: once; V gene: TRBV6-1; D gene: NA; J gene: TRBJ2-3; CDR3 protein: CASSAGPITDTQYF; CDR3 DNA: TGTGCCAGCAGTGCAGGGCCGATTACAGATACGCAGTATTTT
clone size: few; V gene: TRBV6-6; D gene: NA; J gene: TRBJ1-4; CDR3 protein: CASAGQSNEKLFF; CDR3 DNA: TGTGCCAGTGCAGGGCAAAGTAATGAAAAACTGTTTTTT
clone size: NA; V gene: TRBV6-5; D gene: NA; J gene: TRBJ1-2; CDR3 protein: CASSSGNYGYTF; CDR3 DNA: TGTGCCAGCAGTTCAGGGAACTATGGCTACACCTTC
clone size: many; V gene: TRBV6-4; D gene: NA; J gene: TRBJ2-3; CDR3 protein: CASSASGTDTQYF; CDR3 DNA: TGTGCCAGCAGTGCTAGCGGCACAGATACGCAGTATTTT
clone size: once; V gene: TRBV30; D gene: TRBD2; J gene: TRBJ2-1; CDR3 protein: CAYKPREFTYNEQFF; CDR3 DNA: TGTGCCTATAAACCGCGGGAGTTCACCTACAATGAGCAGTTCTTC
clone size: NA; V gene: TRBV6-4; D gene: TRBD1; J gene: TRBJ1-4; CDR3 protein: CASSDRGLPNEKLFF; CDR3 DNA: TGTGCCAGCAGTGACAGGGGGCTTCCTAATGAAAAACTGTTTTTT
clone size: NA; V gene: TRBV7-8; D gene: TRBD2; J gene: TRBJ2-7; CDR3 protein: CASRSGGSERLEQYF; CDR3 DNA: TGTGCCAGCAGATCCGGGGGGTCGGAGCGACTCGAGCAGTACTTC
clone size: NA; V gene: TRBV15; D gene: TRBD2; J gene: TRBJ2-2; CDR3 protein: CATSRDRAGGPGELFF; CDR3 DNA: TGTGCCACCAGCAGAGATCGGGCGGGAGGGCCCGGGGAGCTGTTTTTT
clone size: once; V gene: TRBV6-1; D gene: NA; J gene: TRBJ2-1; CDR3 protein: CASSERGGYYNEQFF; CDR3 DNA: TGTGCCAGCAGTGAAAGGGGGGGGTACTACAATGAGCAGTTCTTC
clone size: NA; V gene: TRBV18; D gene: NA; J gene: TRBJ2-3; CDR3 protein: CASSPPFDTQYF; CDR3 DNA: TGTGCCAGCTCACCTCCTTTTGATACGCAGTATTTT
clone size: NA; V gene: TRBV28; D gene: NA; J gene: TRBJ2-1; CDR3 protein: CASSLFWTEQNNEQFF; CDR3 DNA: TGTGCCAGCAGTTTATTTTGGACAGAGCAGAACAATGAGCAGTTCTTC
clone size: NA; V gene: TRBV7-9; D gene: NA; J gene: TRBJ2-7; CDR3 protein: CASSLEGRGVWEQYF; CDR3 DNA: TGTGCCAGCAGCTTAGAGGGCAGGGGTGTATGGGAGCAGTACTTC
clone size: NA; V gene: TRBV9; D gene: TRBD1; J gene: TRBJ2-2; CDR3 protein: CASSVSAGGTGELFF; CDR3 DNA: TGTGCCAGCAGCGTTTCGGCAGGGGGAACCGGGGAGCTGTTTTTT
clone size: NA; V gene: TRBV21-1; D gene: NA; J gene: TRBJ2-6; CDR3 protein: CASNPVDSGANVLTF; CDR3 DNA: TGTGCCAGCAACCCAGTTGACTCTGGGGCCAACGTCCTGACTTTC
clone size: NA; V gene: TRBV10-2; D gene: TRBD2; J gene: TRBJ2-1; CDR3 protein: CASRRTSGRASYNEQFF; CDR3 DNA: TGCGCCAGCAGACGTACTAGCGGGAGGGCCTCCTACAATGAGCAGTTCTTC
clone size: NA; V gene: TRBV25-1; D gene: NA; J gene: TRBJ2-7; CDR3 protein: CASSLTATYEQYF; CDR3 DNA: TGTGCCAGCAGCCTGACAGCGACCTACGAGCAGTACTTC
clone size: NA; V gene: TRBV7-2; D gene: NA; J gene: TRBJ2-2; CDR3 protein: CASSYTSGTGELFF; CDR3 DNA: TGTGCCAGCAGCTACACCAGTGGTACCGGGGAGCTGTTTTTT
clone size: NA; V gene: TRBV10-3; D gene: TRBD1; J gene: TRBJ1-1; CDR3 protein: CAISESAGTGTEAFF; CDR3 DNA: TGTGCCATCAGTGAGTCAGCGGGGACAGGGACTGAAGCTTTCTTT
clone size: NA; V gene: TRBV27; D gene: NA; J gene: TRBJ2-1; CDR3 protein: CASSLGAAPYNEQFF; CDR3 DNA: TGTGCCAGCAGTTTGGGGGCGGCCCCATACAATGAGCAGTTCTTC
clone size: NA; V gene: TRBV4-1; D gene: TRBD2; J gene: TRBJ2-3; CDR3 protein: CASSQDQAGRVTDTQYF; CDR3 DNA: TGCGCCAGCAGCCAAGATCAGGCGGGGAGGGTCACAGATACGCAGTATTTT
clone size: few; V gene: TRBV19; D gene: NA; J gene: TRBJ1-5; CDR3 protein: CASSGQHNQPQHF; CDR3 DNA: TGTGCCAGTAGTGGACAGCACAATCAGCCCCAGCATTTT
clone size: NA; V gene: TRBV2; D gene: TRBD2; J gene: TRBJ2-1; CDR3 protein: CASSGERGLAGARRENEQFF; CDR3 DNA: TGTGCCAGCAGTGGCGAAAGGGGACTAGCGGGAGCCAGGAGGGAAAATGAGCAGTTCTTC
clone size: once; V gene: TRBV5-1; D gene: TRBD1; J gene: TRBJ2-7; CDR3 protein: CASSSKPGTGDYEQYF; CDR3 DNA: TGCGCCAGCAGCTCAAAACCCGGGACAGGGGACTACGAGCAGTACTTC